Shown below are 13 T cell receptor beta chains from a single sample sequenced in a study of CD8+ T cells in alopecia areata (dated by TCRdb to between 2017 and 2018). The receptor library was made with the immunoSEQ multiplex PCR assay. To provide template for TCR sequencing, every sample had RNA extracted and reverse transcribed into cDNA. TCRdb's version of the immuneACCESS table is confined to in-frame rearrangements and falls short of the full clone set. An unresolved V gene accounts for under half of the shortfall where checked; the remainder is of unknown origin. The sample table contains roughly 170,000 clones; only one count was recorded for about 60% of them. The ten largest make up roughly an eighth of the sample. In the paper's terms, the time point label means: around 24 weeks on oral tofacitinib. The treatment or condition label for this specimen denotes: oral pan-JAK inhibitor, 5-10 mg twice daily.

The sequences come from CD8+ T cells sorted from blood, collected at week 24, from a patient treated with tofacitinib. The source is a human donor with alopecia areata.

The CDR3 DNA follows: TGTGCCAGCAGCCGTCCCGGGACAGGGGGAAACACCATATATTTT. Amino acids: CASSRPGTGGNTIYF. The J gene is TRBJ1-3, the V gene TRBV5-6, with 9 bases aligning to TRBD1. This CDR3 is built from 15 residues. Germline V gene lookup returns CDR1 SGHDT and CDR2 YYEEEE. With V trimmed by 4 bases and J by 4 bases, 6 bases remained unmatched.

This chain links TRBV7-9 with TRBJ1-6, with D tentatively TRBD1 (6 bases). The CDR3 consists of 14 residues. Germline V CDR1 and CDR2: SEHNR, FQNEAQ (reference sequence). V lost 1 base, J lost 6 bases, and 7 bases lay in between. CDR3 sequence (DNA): TGTGCCAGCAGCTTAGGAGGGGGTAATTCACCCCTCCACTTT. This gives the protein CASSLGGGNSPLHF.

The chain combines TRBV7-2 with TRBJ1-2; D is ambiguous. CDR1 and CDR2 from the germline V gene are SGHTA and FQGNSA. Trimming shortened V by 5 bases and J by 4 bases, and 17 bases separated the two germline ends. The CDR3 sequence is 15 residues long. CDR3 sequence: CASSRGRRRGYGYTF. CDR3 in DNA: TGTGCCAGCAGCAGAGGACGGAGACGTGGCTATGGCTACACCTTC.

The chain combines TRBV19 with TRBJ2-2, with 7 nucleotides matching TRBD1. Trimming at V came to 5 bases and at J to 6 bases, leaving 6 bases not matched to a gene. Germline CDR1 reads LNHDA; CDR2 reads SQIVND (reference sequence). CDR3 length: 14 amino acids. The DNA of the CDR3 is TGTGCCAGTAGTCGACAGGGCGGTCCCGGGGAGCTGTTTTTT. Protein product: CASSRQGGPGELFF.

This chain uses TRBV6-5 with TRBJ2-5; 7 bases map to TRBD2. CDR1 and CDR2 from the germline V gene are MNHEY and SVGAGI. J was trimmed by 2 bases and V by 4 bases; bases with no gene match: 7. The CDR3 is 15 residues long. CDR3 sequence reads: CASSFSGASQETQYF. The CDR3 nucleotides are TGTGCCAGCAGTTTCAGCGGGGCCTCTCAAGAGACCCAGTACTTC.

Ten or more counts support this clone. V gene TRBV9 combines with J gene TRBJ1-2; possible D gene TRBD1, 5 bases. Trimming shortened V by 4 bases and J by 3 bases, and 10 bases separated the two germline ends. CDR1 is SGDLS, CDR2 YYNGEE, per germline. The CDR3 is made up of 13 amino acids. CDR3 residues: CASSTRDYYGYTF. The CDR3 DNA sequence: TGTGCCAGCAGCACCAGGGATTACTATGGCTACACCTTC.

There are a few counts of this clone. DNA for the CDR3: TGTGCCAGCGGACAAGGCGATTTCACAGATACGCAGTATTTT. Its translation: CASGQGDFTDTQYF. The chain has TRBV7-8 and TRBJ2-3; maybe TRBD1 (5 bases). From germline, CDR1 is SGHVS and CDR2 FQNEAQ. The CDR3 totals 14 residues. V gave up 8 bases and J gave up 2 bases, with 14 bases separating them.

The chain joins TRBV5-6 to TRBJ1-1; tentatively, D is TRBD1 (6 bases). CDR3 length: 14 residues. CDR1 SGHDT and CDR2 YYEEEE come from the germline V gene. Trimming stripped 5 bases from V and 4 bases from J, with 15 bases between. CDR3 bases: TGTGCCAGCAGACCAGGGGTTGGGTTCACTGAAGCTTTCTTT. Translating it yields CASRPGVGFTEAFF.

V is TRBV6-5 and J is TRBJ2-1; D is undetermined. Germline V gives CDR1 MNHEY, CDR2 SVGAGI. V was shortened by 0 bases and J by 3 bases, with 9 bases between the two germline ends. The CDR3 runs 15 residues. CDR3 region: CASSYSSGIYNEQFF. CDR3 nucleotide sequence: TGTGCCAGCAGTTACTCGAGTGGGATCTACAATGAGCAGTTCTTC.

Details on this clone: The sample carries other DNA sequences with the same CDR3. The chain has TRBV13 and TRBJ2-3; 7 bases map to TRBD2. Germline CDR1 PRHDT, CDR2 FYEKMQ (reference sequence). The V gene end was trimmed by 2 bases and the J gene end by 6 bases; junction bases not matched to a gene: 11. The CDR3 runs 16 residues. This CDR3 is CASSLSSGPNRDTQYF. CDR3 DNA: TGTGCCAGCAGCTTATCTAGCGGACCCAACCGTGATACGCAGTATTTT.

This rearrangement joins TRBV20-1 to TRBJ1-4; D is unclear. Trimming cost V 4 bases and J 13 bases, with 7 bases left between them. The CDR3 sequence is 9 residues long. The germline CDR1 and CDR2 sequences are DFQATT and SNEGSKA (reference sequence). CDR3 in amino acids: CSATRGLFF. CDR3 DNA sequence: TGCAGTGCTACACGGGGACTGTTTTTT.

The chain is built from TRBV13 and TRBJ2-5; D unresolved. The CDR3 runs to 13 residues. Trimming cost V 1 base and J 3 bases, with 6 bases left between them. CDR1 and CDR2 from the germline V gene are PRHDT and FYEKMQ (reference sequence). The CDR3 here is CASSLEGEETQYF. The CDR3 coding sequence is TGTGCCAGCAGCTTAGAAGGAGAAGAGACCCAGTACTTC.

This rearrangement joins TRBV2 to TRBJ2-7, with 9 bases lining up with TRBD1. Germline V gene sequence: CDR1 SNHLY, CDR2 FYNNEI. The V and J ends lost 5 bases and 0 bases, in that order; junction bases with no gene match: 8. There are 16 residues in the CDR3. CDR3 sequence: CASSTLPGQGSYEQYF. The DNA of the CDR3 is TGTGCCAGCAGTACACTTCCGGGACAGGGCTCCTACGAGCAGTACTTC.